This TCR beta chain was obtained from a study of T-cell memory formation after mild COVID-19. TCRdb analysed the 5' RACE reads with MiXCR anew, one entry per CDR3 protein. The sample carries 550,000 to 700,000 distinct CDR3 sequences, roughly 17% recorded once. Germline V CDR1 and CDR2: KGHDR, SFDVKD. The CDR3 is made up of 16 amino acids. V was cut by 4 bases and J by 0 bases, with 12 bases left in between. This TCR derives from an adult woman who had mild COVID-19 (a few samples of this study predate the infection). Cell type and time point are not known. The chain couples TRBV24-1 to TRBJ2-1; possibly TRBD1 for D (5 bases). Input material: PBMCs or a T cell subset sorted from them (not recorded which). The CDR3 DNA is TGTGCCACCAGTGACCCCAGGGCCAGCTCCTACAATGAGCAGTTCTTC. Amino acids: CATSDPRASSYNEQFF.